This T cell receptor beta chain was sequenced during a study of T cells in women clearing cervical HPV infection. The V gene's germline CDR1 is SGHRS and CDR2 YFSETQ. The CDR3 covers 15 residues. Sequencing was performed with immunoSEQ multiplex PCR; in TCRdb, only in-frame clones are kept and a portion is missing. The listing records 31,000 or so clones. For this clone: Read data end 3 residues before the CDR3 end; the end is taken from the germline J gene.

The TCR sequence derives from a woman between 18 and 75 years old with a cervical HPV16 infection that either progressed to CIN3+ or cleared (not recorded which). The V gene is TRBV5-1, the J gene TRBJ2-2; the D is unclear. The specimen was blood buffy coat. The covered CDR3 bases are TGCGCCAGCAGCTTGGGCCCCGAAGCTGATGAAAAG. Translation gives CASSLGPEADEK. The whole CDR3 sequence reads CASSLGPEADEKLFF.